A selection of T cell receptor beta chains follows, all from one sample in a study of metastatic and nonmetastatic thyroid tumors. With MiXCR, TCRdb reprocessed the PCR reads. The repertoire includes some 10,000 clones, 10% to 15% of them detected once, and roughly 12% sits in the top ten. The sample comprised blood. Receptors were obtained from a female donor with papillary thyroid cancer or a benign thyroid nodule (not recorded which). Some clones in this sample may be carry-over from other donors' samples. CDR3s include the opening cysteine and the closing phenylalanine or tryptophan. A D gene is named only where the DNA matches it firmly. Size values are once, few and many counts, or a class for expanded clones, and some rows have none.

j_call d_call v_call clone_size cdr3_aa cdr3_nt
TRBJ2-2 - TRBV3-1 many CASNSNTGELFF TGTGCCAGCAATTCGAACACCGGGGAGCTGTTTTTT
TRBJ1-1 TRBD1 TRBV2 medium-sized CASRGQRTEAFF TGTGCCAGCAGGGGACAGCGAACTGAAGCTTTCTTT
TRBJ1-5 - TRBV6-1 medium-sized CASSDGFSNQPQHF TGTGCCAGCAGTGATGGATTTTCCAATCAGCCCCAGCATTTT
TRBJ2-3 - TRBV20-1 many CSAVGGTDTQYF TGCAGTGCCGTAGGGGGCACAGATACGCAGTATTTT
TRBJ1-1 - TRBV7-2 medium-sized CASSFPPFFGVRTEAFF TGTGCCAGCAGCTTCCCCCCCTTTTTTGGAGTAAGGACTGAAGCTTTCTTT
TRBJ1-1 - TRBV9 many CASSVSGMNTEAFF TGTGCCAGCAGCGTATCGGGCATGAACACTGAAGCTTTCTTT
TRBJ1-6 - TRBV6-5 few CASSYSEDDFYNSPLHF TGTGCCAGCAGTTACTCGGAGGACGACTTTTATAATTCACCCCTCCACTTT
TRBJ1-1 - TRBV12-3/TRBV12-4 medium-sized CASSPGGRVTEAFF TGTGCCAGCAGCCCTGGGGGGAGGGTTACTGAAGCTTTCTTT
TRBJ1-2 - TRBV10-3 - CAISETVQLDYGYTF TGTGCCATAAGTGAAACGGTCCAGCTCGACTATGGCTACACATTC
TRBJ1-5 - TRBV18 many CASSPIWGYNQPQHF TGTGCCAGCTCACCAATCTGGGGGTACAATCAGCCCCAGCATTTT
TRBJ1-2 TRBD1 TRBV9 many CASSGGQGKKEGFGYTF TGTGCCAGCAGCGGGGGACAGGGGAAGAAGGAGGGCTTTGGCTACACCTTC
TRBJ2-5 - TRBV11-2 many CASSPGRGGRFGGLVKTQYF TGTGCCAGCAGCCCCGGTCGAGGTGGAAGGTTTGGAGGTTTGGTAAAGACCCAGTACTTC
TRBJ1-2 TRBD1 TRBV12-3/TRBV12-4 few CASSLTGGVYGYTF TGTGCCAGCAGCCTGACAGGGGGCGTATATGGCTACACCTTC
TRBJ2-1 TRBD2 TRBV6-1 medium-sized CASRTSGRSDNEQFF TGTGCCAGCAGGACTAGCGGGAGGTCCGACAATGAGCAGTTCTTC
TRBJ1-1 TRBD1 TRBV11-1 - CASSRTGTGRTNTEAFF TGTGCCAGCAGCAGGACCGGGACAGGGCGCACGAACACTGAAGCTTTCTTT
TRBJ2-2 TRBD2 TRBV12-3/TRBV12-4 medium-sized CASSLLGGSSSGELFF TGTGCCAGCAGTTTACTCGGCGGGAGCTCTTCCGGGGAGCTGTTTTTT
TRBJ1-6 - TRBV6-2/TRBV6-3 few CASSYSGRPEGNSPLHF TGTGCCAGCAGTTACTCGGGGCGGCCCGAGGGAAATTCACCCCTCCACTTT
TRBJ2-1 TRBD1 TRBV25-1 many CASSDPGTGANEQFF TGTGCCAGCAGTGATCCTGGGACAGGGGCCAATGAGCAGTTCTTC
TRBJ2-7 TRBD1 TRBV6-5 medium-sized CASSYYQGAYEQYF TGTGCCAGCAGTTACTACCAGGGGGCGTACGAGCAGTACTTC
TRBJ1-1 - TRBV6-2/TRBV6-3 - CASSYSANTEAFF TGTGCCAGCAGTTACTCAGCAAACACTGAAGCTTTCTTT
TRBJ2-2 - TRBV4-1 many CASRRQANTGELFF TGCGCCAGCAGGAGGCAAGCGAACACCGGGGAGCTGTTTTTT
TRBJ1-1 TRBD1 TRBV3-1 many CASSQAGTGVLNTEAFF TGTGCCAGCAGCCAAGCCGGGACAGGGGTCCTGAACACTGAAGCTTTCTTT
TRBJ2-7 TRBD1 TRBV6-1 medium-sized CASTRTGAGYEQYF TGTGCCAGCACCCGGACAGGGGCGGGCTACGAGCAGTACTTC
TRBJ2-7 - TRBV5-1 - CASSPITDSYEQYF TGCGCCAGCAGCCCCATCACTGACAGCTACGAGCAGTACTTC
TRBJ2-5 TRBD2 TRBV3-1 many CASSQGRGLAGPGGLETQYF TGTGCCAGCAGCCAAGGCCGGGGACTAGCGGGACCAGGCGGGCTAGAGACCCAGTACTTC
TRBJ2-5 - TRBV5-1 - CASSFAAVQQTHYF TGCGCCAGCAGCTTTGCGGCGGTCCAACAGACCCATTACTTC
TRBJ1-2 TRBD1 TRBV10-3 many CAISQDRASGYTF TGTGCCATCAGCCAGGACAGGGCGAGCGGCTACACCTTC
TRBJ2-7 - TRBV14 many CASSQPGFYEQYF TGTGCCAGCAGCCAACCCGGCTTCTACGAGCAGTACTTC
TRBJ1-1 - TRBV11-2 many CASSLIYRGRTEAFF TGTGCCAGCAGCTTAATTTATAGGGGCCGGACTGAAGCTTTCTTT
TRBJ1-6 - TRBV30 - CAWSPGVGSPLHF TGTGCCTGGAGTCCAGGGGTTGGATCACCCCTCCACTTT
TRBJ2-7 - TRBV7-9 many CASSFTVSYEQYF TGTGCCAGCAGCTTTACAGTGTCCTACGAGCAGTACTTC
TRBJ1-2 - TRBV7-9 medium-sized CASSQNKGGYTF TGTGCCAGCAGCCAGAACAAGGGGGGCTACACCTTC
TRBJ1-2 TRBD1 TRBV7-9 - CASSFGQGDGYTF TGTGCCAGCAGCTTCGGACAGGGAGATGGCTACACCTTC
TRBJ1-4 - TRBV6-1 - CASARTANEKLFF TGTGCCAGCGCCCGGACAGCTAATGAAAAACTGTTTTTT
TRBJ1-1 TRBD1 TRBV7-9 many CASSHSNGDREAFF TGTGCCAGCAGCCACTCGAATGGGGACAGGGAAGCTTTCTTT
TRBJ2-1 - TRBV5-1 many CASSGGTSYNEQFF TGCGCCAGCAGCGGCGGGACCTCTTACAATGAGCAGTTCTTC
TRBJ2-2 - TRBV19 medium-sized CASSIPVLTGELFF TGTGCCAGTAGTATCCCGGTGCTAACCGGGGAGCTGTTTTTT
TRBJ2-7 - TRBV12-3/TRBV12-4 medium-sized CASSLGRRDEQYF TGTGCCAGCAGTTTAGGGCGTCGCGACGAGCAGTACTTC
TRBJ1-2 - TRBV20-1 many CSARAFPGTRSGYTF TGCAGTGCTAGAGCCTTCCCCGGGACCAGGTCGGGCTACACCTTC
TRBJ2-1 - TRBV7-3 - CASSLSVGADEQLF TGTGCCAGCAGCTTATCAGTGGGGGCCGATGAGCAGTTATTC
TRBJ2-1 TRBD1 TRBV20-1 many CSAPDRGGYNEQFF TGCAGTGCTCCGGACAGGGGAGGGTACAATGAGCAGTTCTTC
TRBJ2-1 - TRBV19 - CASNAGAGSYNEQFF TGTGCCAGTAACGCAGGTGCGGGCTCCTACAATGAGCAGTTCTTC
TRBJ1-1 - TRBV18 many CASSAGVSFEAFF TGTGCCAGCTCAGCAGGGGTTAGCTTTGAAGCTTTCTTT
TRBJ1-5 TRBD1 TRBV19 many CASSARDRGRYSNQPQHF TGTGCCAGTAGTGCCCGGGACAGGGGGCGATATAGCAATCAGCCCCAGCATTTT
TRBJ2-3 TRBD2 TRBV24-1 many CATSEGGGTTDTQYF TGTGCCACCAGTGAGGGCGGGGGGACCACAGATACGCAGTATTTT
TRBJ2-2 - TRBV19 many CASSHGADRITGELFF TGTGCCAGTAGTCACGGGGCGGACAGAATCACCGGGGAGCTGTTTTTT